The clone carrying this TCR beta chain was picked up one time. The data were taken from a study of control samples from healthy donors and cancer patients. This table comes from immunoSEQ multiplex PCR, and its TCRdb copy is limited to in-frame clones, with some not included. This repertoire shows fewer than 200,000 clones, just over 90% found once; its top ten account for 4.1%. The CDR3 covers 15 residues. With V trimmed by 6 bases and J by 1 base, 4 bases remained unmatched. The V gene's germline CDR1 is SNHLY and CDR2 FYNNEI. V is TRBV2 and J is TRBJ2-1; 9 bases are shared with TRBD2. The sequence derives from a woman in her fifties or sixties in good health. Sequenced material: blood. The chain's CDR3 is CASSPSGGSYNEQFF. The CDR3, as DNA: TGTGCCAGCAGCCCAAGCGGGGGGTCCTACAATGAGCAGTTCTTC.